The clone carrying this T cell receptor (beta chain) was counted a few times. Its target is unknown. This CDR3 has 13 amino acids. The V and J ends lost 6 bases and 9 bases respectively, with 15 bases between them. In germline, CDR1 is MNHEY, CDR2 SVGEGT. Using more than 7.5 ml of fresh peripheral blood, PBMCs were prepared. This specimen belongs to a study of T cells in Graves' hyperthyroidism and ophthalmopathy. Study-level points and caveats: The model predicted ophthalmopathy a median approximately six months before onset.

Regions amplified from RNA transcripts were the TCR beta CDR3 regions. RT-PCR in the first round (using the HTBI primer set) targeted the TCR CDR3. In TCRdb, the multiplex PCR reads were re-called with MiXCR into one record per CDR3 protein. The sample carries roughly 740,000 distinct CDR3 sequences, approximately 16% recorded once. This chain links TRBV6-2 or TRBV6-3 with TRBJ2-1; perhaps TRBD2 as D (5 bases). The receptor was isolated from a young man with Graves' hyperthyroidism. Sequenced input: blood. CDR3 sequence (DNA): TGTGCCAGCAGCCCCCGGCGTCGGGGTGAGCAGTTCTTC. Protein product: CASSPRRRGEQFF.